Listed below are T cell receptor beta chains from one sample, sequenced in a study of T cell responses to AZD1222 COVID-19 vaccine. Profiling relied on immunoSEQ multiplex PCR, and the TCRdb table lists in-frame clones only, not all of them. The repertoire holds about 79,000 clones, 80% to 90% seen once, with about 1.3% in the top ten. Sequenced here: peripheral blood, sampled 28 days after the second AZD1222 dose. These receptors were obtained from an adult who received the AZD1222 COVID-19 vaccine. Both conserved end residues are part of each CDR3. The D gene is left open where the match is weak. Some rows mark clone size as missing; the rest say once, few, many or name a class of expanded clone.

>.|.|TRBJ2-2|TRBV5-1
TGCGCCAGCAGCTTGGCCTTGACAACCACCGGGGAGCTGTTTTTT
CASSLALTTTGELFF
>.|.|TRBJ2-1|TRBV7-9
TGTGCCAGCAGCTTAGTCCGGTCGAATGAGCAGTTCTTC
CASSLVRSNEQFF
>TRBD1|.|TRBJ2-3|TRBV19
TGTGCCAGTTCAAGAACCCAGGGGGCCGTCACAGATACGCAGTATTTT
CASSRTQGAVTDTQYF
>TRBD1|.|TRBJ2-7|TRBV27
TGTGCCAGCAGTTCCCGACAGGGCACCTACGAGCAGTACTTC
CASSSRQGTYEQYF
>.|.|TRBJ1-2|TRBV5-6
TGTGCCAGCAGCTCCATTAGGGGGGGCTATGGCTACACCTTC
CASSSIRGGYGYTF
>.|.|TRBJ1-4|TRBV19
TGTGCCAGCCGGGGGGAGGAAAAACTGTTTTTT
CASRGEEKLFF
>.|.|TRBJ2-1|TRBV6-5
TGTGCCAGCAGTTCACTTAGGAATGAGCAGTTCTTC
CASSSLRNEQFF
>.|.|TRBJ1-4|TRBV21-1
TGTGCCAGCAGCAAGGACCCTGGAAAACTGTTTTTT
CASSKDPGKLFF
>.|.|TRBJ1-1|TRBV6-5
TGTGCCAGCAGTTACCGAGGGAACACTGAAGCTTTCTTT
CASSYRGNTEAFF
>.|.|TRBJ1-4|TRBV5-4
TGTGCCAGCAGCTTGGGGGCTAATGAAAAACTGTTTTTT
CASSLGANEKLFF
>.|.|TRBJ1-5|TRBV30
TGTGCCTGGAGTGTGAGAGGCCGTCAGCCCCAGCATTTT
CAWSVRGRQPQHF
>.|.|TRBJ2-7|TRBV15
TGTGCCACCAGCAGGGGGATACGGGTAGGGACCTACGAGCAGTACTTC
CATSRGIRVGTYEQYF
>.|.|TRBJ1-5|TRBV5-1
TGCGCCAGCAGCTTGGTGGGTGGCAATCAGCCCCAGCATTTT
CASSLVGGNQPQHF
>.|.|TRBJ1-4|TRBV28
TGTGCCAGCAGTCCTGGCGGAGGGGGTGGTTATGAAAAACTGTTTTTT
CASSPGGGGGYEKLFF
>TRBD1|.|TRBJ2-7|TRBV28
TGTGCCAGCAGTTCTCCGGGACAGGCCTACGAGCAGTACTTC
CASSSPGQAYEQYF
>.|.|TRBJ1-2|TRBV3-1/TRBV3-2
TGTGCCAGCAGCGTATCAGCAGGGCAATTTGGCTACACCTTC
CASSVSAGQFGYTF
>TRBD1|.|TRBJ2-7|TRBV29-1
TGCAGCGTTGAATCAGGGGGCGGGTACGAGCAGTACTTC
CSVESGGGYEQYF
>.|once|TRBJ2-3|TRBV11-1
TGTGCCAGCAGCTTAGGGGGTAGAACCACAGATACGCAGTATTTT
CASSLGGRTTDTQYF
>TRBD1|.|TRBJ1-2|TRBV18
TGTGCCAGCTCACCACCATCCCAGGGGGGGGCTGCGACCTATGGCTACACCTTC
CASSPPSQGGAATYGYTF
>.|few|TRBJ1-1|TRBV28
TGTGCCAGCAGTTGGACAAACCTGAACACTGAAGCTTTCTTT
CASSWTNLNTEAFF
>TRBD1|.|TRBJ2-5|TRBV19
TGTGCCAGTAGTACAGGACAGGGGGCAAGGGAGACCCAGTACTTC
CASSTGQGARETQYF
>.|.|TRBJ2-3|TRBV11-2
TGTGCCAGCAGCTTATCAGCGGTAGGGGTGGATACGCAGTATTTT
CASSLSAVGVDTQYF
>.|few|TRBJ2-7|TRBV30
TGTGCCTGGAGTGTACTCGGGGACACTCTTAACGAGCAGTACTTC
CAWSVLGDTLNEQYF
>TRBD1|.|TRBJ1-1|TRBV28
TGTGCCAGCAGTATTCCGGGACAGGGGAACACTGAAGCTTTCTTT
CASSIPGQGNTEAFF
>.|few|TRBJ2-7|TRBV30
TGTGCCTGGAGTCTAGAGGCAGGTCTCCCCTACGAGCAGTACTTC
CAWSLEAGLPYEQYF
>TRBD2|once|TRBJ2-1|TRBV29-1
TGCAGCGCCGGACTAGCGAGGTGGAATGAGCAGTTCTTC
CSAGLARWNEQFF
>.|.|TRBJ1-4|TRBV12-3/TRBV12-4
TGTGCCAGCAGTTTAGTCCCAACTGAAAAACTGTTTTTT
CASSLVPTEKLFF
>.|.|TRBJ2-1|TRBV2
TGTGCCAGCAGTGAGAACCGGGGCAATGAGCAGTTCTTC
CASSENRGNEQFF
>TRBD2|.|TRBJ2-3|TRBV7-6
TGTGCCAGCAGCTTAACCCCCCGGGGGGGTGGGGTGCCAGATACGCAGTATTTT
CASSLTPRGGGVPDTQYF
>.|.|TRBJ2-2|TRBV4-3
TGCGCCAGCAGCCACCTCCGGGGTAACACCGGGGAGCTGTTTTTT
CASSHLRGNTGELFF
>TRBD1|.|TRBJ1-1|TRBV19
TGTGCCAGTAGTACTCCGAAGGGGGCCGGGGACACTGAAGCTTTCTTT
CASSTPKGAGDTEAFF
>.|.|TRBJ2-5|TRBV2
TGTGCCAGCGGTGGACGCGGGTACCAAGAGACCCAGTACTTC
CASGGRGYQETQYF
>.|.|TRBJ1-5|TRBV4-2
TGTGCCAGCAGCCAAGATTTTATCGGGGGCAATCAGCCCCAGCATTTT
CASSQDFIGGNQPQHF
>.|once|TRBJ2-1|TRBV28
TGTGCCAGCAGTTTTTTGGGCCTCTACAATGAGCAGTTCTTC
CASSFLGLYNEQFF
>.|once|TRBJ2-5|TRBV19
TGTGCCAGTAGTGCTGGGGAAAGGACGGTGGAGACCCAGTACTTC
CASSAGERTVETQYF
>TRBD1|.|TRBJ2-7|TRBV5-1
TGCGCCAGCAGCCGAGCCGGACAGGGGACCTACGAGCAGTACTTC
CASSRAGQGTYEQYF
>.|.|TRBJ1-4|TRBV2
TGTGCCAGCCATGCCGGACAGCTGAATGAAAAACTGTTTTTT
CASHAGQLNEKLFF
>.|few|TRBJ2-7|TRBV5-4
TGTGCCAGCAGCTTGGAGGTGGGGGCCTACGAGCAGTACTTC
CASSLEVGAYEQYF
>TRBD2|.|TRBJ2-1|TRBV3-1/TRBV3-2
TGTGCCAGCAGCCAAAGAGTGGCGGGACTAGAAGTTAATGAGCAGTTCTTC
CASSQRVAGLEVNEQFF
>TRBD1|.|TRBJ1-2|TRBV28
TGTGCCAGCAGTTTTGGTGGACAGGGTCATGGCTACACCTTC
CASSFGGQGHGYTF
>.|.|TRBJ2-3|TRBV6-5
TGTGCCAGCAGTTACAGGACCACAGATACGCAGTATTTT
CASSYRTTDTQYF
>TRBD1|.|TRBJ1-4|TRBV7-2
TGTGCCAGCAGCTTAGCAGACAGGGCAGGGGTTTTTGGTGAAAAACTGTTTTTT
CASSLADRAGVFGEKLFF
>TRBD2|.|TRBJ2-7|TRBV7-8
TGTGCCAGCAGCCCGCGTGGGCTAGCGGGAGGGAGCTCCTACGAGCAGTACTTC
CASSPRGLAGGSSYEQYF
>TRBD2|.|TRBJ2-1|TRBV7-2
TGTGCCAGCAGCTTAGAACTAGCGGGAGGGTACAATGAGCAGTTCTTC
CASSLELAGGYNEQFF
>.|.|TRBJ2-2|TRBV30
TGTGCACACGGGACTTTCCACACCGGGGAGCTGTTTTTT
CAHGTFHTGELFF
>.|.|TRBJ2-4|TRBV28
TGTGCCAGCAGTTTAGGGGGGCTAGCCAAAAACATTCAGTACTTC
CASSLGGLAKNIQYF
>.|.|TRBJ2-5|TRBV3-1/TRBV3-2
TGTGCCAGCAGCCAAGATCTAGCTCAAGAGACCCAGTACTTC
CASSQDLAQETQYF
>TRBD1|.|TRBJ1-1|TRBV5-1
TGCGCCAGCAGCTTTTCCGGGACAGGGAACACTGAAGCTTTCTTT
CASSFSGTGNTEAFF
>.|.|TRBJ2-2|TRBV30
TGTGCCTGGAGCAGGGTTTCCGGGGAGCTGTTTTTT
CAWSRVSGELFF
>TRBD1|.|TRBJ1-1|TRBV9
TGTGCCAGCAGCGGGACAGGGCAGGACACTGAAGCTTTCTTT
CASSGTGQDTEAFF
>TRBD1|.|TRBJ1-2|TRBV18
TGTGCCAGCTCAAACACCCGGGACAGGGCTCTTGGCTACACCTTC
CASSNTRDRALGYTF
>.|.|TRBJ1-1|TRBV13
TGTGCCAGCAGCTTACCTGGCGGCACTGAAGCTTTCTTT
CASSLPGGTEAFF
>.|once|TRBJ1-5|TRBV7-8
TGTGCCAGCAGCTTGGGAGGGGCCTCGAATCAGCCCCAGCATTTT
CASSLGGASNQPQHF
>.|.|TRBJ2-2|TRBV5-6
TGTGCCAGCAGCTTGGGCGTCCAGATAATGAACACCGGGGAGCTGTTTTTT
CASSLGVQIMNTGELFF